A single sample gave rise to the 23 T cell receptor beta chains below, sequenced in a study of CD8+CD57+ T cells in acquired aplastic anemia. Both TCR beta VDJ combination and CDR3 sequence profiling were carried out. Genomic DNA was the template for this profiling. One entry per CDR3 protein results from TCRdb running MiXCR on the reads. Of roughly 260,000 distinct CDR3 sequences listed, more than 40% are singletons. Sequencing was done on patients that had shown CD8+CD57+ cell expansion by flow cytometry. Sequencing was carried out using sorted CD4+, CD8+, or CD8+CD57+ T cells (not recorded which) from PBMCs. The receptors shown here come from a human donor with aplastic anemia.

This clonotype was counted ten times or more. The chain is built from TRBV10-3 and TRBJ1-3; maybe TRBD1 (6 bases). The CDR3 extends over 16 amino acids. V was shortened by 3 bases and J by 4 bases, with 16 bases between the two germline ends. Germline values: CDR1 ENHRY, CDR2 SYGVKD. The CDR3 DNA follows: TGTGCCATCAGTGATCTAGGGGGTTGGTCCGGAAACACCATATATTTT. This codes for CAISDLGGWSGNTIYF.

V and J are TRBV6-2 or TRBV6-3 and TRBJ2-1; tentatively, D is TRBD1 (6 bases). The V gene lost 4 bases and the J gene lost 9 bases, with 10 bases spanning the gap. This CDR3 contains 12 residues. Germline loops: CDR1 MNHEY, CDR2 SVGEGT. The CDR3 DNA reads TGTGCCAGCAGTTTAGGGGGTATTGAGCAGTTCTTC. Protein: CASSLGGIEQFF.

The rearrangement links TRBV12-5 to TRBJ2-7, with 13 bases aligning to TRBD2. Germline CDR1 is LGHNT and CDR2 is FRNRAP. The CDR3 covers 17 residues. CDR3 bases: TGTGCCAGCAGTGGGACTAGCGGGAATGTGGGCTCCTACGAGCAGTACTTC. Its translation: CASSGTSGNVGSYEQYF.

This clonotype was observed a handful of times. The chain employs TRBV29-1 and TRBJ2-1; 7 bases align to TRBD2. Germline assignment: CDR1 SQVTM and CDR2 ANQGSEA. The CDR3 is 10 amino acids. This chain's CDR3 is CRGGGGTQFF. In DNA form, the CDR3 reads TGCAGAGGAGGCGGGGGAACCCAGTTCTTC.

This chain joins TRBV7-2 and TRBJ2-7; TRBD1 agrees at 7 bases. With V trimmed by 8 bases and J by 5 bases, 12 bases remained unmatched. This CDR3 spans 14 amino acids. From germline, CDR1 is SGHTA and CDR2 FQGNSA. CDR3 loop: CASGVTTGRNEQYF. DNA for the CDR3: TGTGCCAGCGGCGTCACGACAGGGAGAAACGAGCAGTACTTC.

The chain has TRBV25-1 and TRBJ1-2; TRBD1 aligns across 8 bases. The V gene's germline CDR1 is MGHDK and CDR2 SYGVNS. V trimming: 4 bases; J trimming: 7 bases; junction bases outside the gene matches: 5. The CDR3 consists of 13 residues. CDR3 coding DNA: TGTGCCAGCAGTGCGGGACAGGAAAGTGGCTACACCTTC. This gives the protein CASSAGQESGYTF.

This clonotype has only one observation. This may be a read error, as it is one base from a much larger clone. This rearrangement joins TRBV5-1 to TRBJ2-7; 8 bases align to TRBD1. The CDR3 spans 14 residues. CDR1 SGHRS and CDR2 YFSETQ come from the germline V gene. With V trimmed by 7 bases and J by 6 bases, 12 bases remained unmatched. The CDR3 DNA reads TGCGCCAGCGGCCCCCTGGACAGGGCGGCCGAGCAGTACTTC. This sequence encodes CASGPLDRAAEQYF. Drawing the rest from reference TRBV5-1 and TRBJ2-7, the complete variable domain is KAGVTQTPRYLIKTRGQQVTLSCSPISGHRSVSWYQQTPGQGLQFLFEYFSETQRNKGNFPGRFSGRQFSNSRSEMNVSTLELGDSALYLCASGPLDRAAEQYFGPGTRLTVT.

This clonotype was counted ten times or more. CDR3 region: CASSLRQGLQNQPQHF. In DNA, the CDR3 is TGTGCCAGCAGCTTACGACAGGGATTACAGAATCAGCCCCAGCATTTT. The chain is built from TRBV11-1 and TRBJ1-5, with 7 nucleotides matching TRBD1. Germline values: CDR1 SGHAT, CDR2 FQDESV (reference sequence). V shed 2 bases and J 4 bases; nucleotides not matched to a gene: 8. CDR3 size: 16 residues.

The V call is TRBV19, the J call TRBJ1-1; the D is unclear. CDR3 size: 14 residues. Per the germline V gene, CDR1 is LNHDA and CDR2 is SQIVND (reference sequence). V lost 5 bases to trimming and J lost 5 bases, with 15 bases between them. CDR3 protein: CASSEEGRWTEAFF. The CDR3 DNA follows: TGTGCCAGTAGTGAGGAGGGCAGGTGGACTGAAGCTTTCTTT.

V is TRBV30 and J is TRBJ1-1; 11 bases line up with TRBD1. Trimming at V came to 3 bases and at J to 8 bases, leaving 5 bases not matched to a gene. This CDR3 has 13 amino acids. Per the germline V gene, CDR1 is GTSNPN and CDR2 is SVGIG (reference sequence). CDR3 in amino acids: CAWSVGTGGEAFF. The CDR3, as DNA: TGTGCCTGGAGCGTCGGGACAGGGGGAGAAGCTTTCTTT.

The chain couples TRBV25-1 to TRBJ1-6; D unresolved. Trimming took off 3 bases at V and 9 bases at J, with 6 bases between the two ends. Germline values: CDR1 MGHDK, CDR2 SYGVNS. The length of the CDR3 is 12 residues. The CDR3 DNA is TGTGCCAGCAGTGATTACGGTTCACCCCTCCACTTT. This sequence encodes CASSDYGSPLHF.

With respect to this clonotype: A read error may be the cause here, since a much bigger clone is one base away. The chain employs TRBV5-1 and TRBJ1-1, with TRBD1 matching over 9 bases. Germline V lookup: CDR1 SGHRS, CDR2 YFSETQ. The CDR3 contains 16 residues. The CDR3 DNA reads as TGTGCCGGCAGCGTCGCAGACAGGGGGTTAGTCTCTGAAGCTTTCTTT. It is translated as CAGSVADRGLVSEAFF.

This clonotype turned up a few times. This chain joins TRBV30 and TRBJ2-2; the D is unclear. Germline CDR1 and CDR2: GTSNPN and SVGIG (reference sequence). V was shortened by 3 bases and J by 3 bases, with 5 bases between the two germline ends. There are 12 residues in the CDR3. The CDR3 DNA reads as TGTGCCTGGAGAGCTCACACCGGGGAGCTGTTTTTT. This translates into CAWRAHTGELFF.

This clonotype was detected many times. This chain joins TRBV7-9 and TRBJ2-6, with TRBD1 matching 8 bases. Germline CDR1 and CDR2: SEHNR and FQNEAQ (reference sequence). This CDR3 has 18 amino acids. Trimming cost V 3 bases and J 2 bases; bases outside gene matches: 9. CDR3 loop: CASSFPGQEIPGANVLTF. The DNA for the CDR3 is TGTGCCAGCAGCTTCCCGGGACAGGAGATCCCTGGGGCCAACGTCCTGACTTTC. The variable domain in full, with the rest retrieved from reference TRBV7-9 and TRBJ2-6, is DTGVSQNPRHKITKRGQNVTFRCDPISEHNRLYWYRQTLGQGPEFLTYFQNEAQLEKSRLLSDRFSAERPKGSFSTLEIQRTEQGDSAMYLCASSFPGQEIPGANVLTFGAGSRLTVL.

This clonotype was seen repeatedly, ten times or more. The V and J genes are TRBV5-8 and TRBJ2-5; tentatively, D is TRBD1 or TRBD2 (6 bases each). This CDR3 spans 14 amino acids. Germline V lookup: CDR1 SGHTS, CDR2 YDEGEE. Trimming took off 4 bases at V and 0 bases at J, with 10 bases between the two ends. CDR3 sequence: CASSPEGDQETQYF. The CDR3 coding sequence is TGTGCCAGCAGCCCGGAGGGGGACCAAGAGACCCAGTACTTC.

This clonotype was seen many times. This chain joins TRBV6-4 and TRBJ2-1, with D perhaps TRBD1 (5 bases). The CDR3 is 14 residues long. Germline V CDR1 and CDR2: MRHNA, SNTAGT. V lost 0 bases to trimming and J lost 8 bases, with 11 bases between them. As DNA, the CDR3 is TGTGCCAGCAGTGACTCGGCAGGGTTGGATGAGCAGTTCTTC. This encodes CASSDSAGLDEQFF.

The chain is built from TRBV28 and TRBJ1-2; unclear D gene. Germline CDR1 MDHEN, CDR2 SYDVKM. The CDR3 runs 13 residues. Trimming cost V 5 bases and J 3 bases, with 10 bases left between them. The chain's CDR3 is CASSPLSDYGYTF. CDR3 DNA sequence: TGTGCCAGCAGTCCCCTCTCGGACTATGGCTACACCTTC.

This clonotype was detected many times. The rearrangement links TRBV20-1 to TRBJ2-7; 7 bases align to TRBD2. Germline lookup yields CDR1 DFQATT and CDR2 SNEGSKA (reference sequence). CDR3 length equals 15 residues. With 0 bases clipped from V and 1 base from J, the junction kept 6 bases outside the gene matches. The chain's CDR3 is CSARDLAGVSYEQYF. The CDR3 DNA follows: TGCAGTGCTAGAGACTTAGCGGGTGTGTCCTACGAGCAGTACTTC.

The CDR3: CATSRDSLTEAFF. CDR3 DNA sequence: TGTGCCACCAGTCGGGACAGTCTCACTGAAGCTTTCTTT. The chain combines TRBV24-1 with TRBJ1-1, with 7 bases identical to TRBD1. The CDR3 is made up of 13 amino acids. Germline V gives CDR1 KGHDR, CDR2 SFDVKD. Trimming removed 6 bases from V and 4 bases from J; junction bases left unmatched: 4.

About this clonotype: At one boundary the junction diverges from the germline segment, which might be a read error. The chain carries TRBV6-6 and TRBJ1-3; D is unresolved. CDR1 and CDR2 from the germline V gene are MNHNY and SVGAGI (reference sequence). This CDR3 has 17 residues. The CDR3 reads CASSDSIGRGSGNTIYF. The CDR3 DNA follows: TGTGCCAGCAGTGACTCGATAGGTCGGGGCTCTGGAAACACCATATATTTT.

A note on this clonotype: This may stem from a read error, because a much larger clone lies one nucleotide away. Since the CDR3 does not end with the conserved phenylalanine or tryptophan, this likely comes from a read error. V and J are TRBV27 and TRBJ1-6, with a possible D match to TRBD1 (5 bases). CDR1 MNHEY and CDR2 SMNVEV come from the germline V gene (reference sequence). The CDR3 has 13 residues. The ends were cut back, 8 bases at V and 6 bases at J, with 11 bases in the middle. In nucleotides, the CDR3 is TGTGCCAGCCGGGACGGAGTTAATTCACCCCTCCACCTT. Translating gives CASRDGVNSPLHL.

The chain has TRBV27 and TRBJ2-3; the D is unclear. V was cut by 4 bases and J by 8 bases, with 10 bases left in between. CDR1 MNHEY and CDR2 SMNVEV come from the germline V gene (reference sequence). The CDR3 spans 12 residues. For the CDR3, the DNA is TGTGCCAGCAGTTGGAGCATGGGTACGCAGTATTTT. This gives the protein CASSWSMGTQYF.

This CDR3 reads CASSVKGAWEKLFF. DNA for the CDR3: TGTGCCAGCAGTGTGAAGGGGGCGTGGGAAAAACTGTTTTTT. The rearrangement links TRBV6-5 to TRBJ1-4; 7 bases fit TRBD1. J gave up 8 bases and V 5 bases, and 8 bases lay outside the gene matches. Germline CDR1 MNHEY, CDR2 SVGAGI. The CDR3 totals 14 residues.